The present T cell receptor beta chain was sequenced within a study of early stage breast cancer tumors. Whole-study context: Average read coverage per sample was roughly 10-fold. Whole-study results and caveats: Commonly generated sequences made up most enriched TCRB sequences shared between patients.

V was clipped by 4 bases and J by 3 bases; unmatched bases: 1. The germline V gene encodes CDR1 SGHTS and CDR2 YDEGEE. This CDR3 spans 15 amino acids. Note on this clone: The antigen is undetermined.

Each sample had two DNA replicates, 0.5 to 0.65 ug blood or 1.5 ug tissue. Some clones are missing from TCRdb's copy, which holds only in-frame ones; the method was immunoSEQ multiplex PCR. The sample has roughly 30,000 clones; roughly four fifths are singletons. The clonotype was recovered from a person in their 40s with breast cancer. The specimen sequenced was blood. V is TRBV5-8 and J is TRBJ2-2; TRBD2 matches 12 bases. The CDR3 region is CASSPSGRDTGELFF. For the CDR3, the DNA is TGTGCCAGCAGCCCTAGCGGGAGGGACACCGGGGAGCTGTTTTTT.